The sample holds a few counts of the clone carrying this T cell receptor beta chain. Its antigen remains unidentified. This entry is derived from a study of post-analysis software for immune sequencing data. Across the study: The cohort encompassed relapsing-remitting, secondary progressive and progressive-relapsing multiple sclerosis disease courses.

Libraries were made from TCR beta cDNA, and they carried unique molecular identifiers. Each sample of about 0.95 to 10 million input T cells yielded roughly 500,000 cDNA molecules, so each molecule approximated one T cell. In TCRdb, the PCR reads were re-called with MiXCR into one record per CDR3 protein. The data show about 820,000 distinct CDR3 sequences, with around 53% seen just once and 4.6% held by the top ten. Germline V gives CDR1 DFQATT, CDR2 SNEGSKA (reference sequence). V was clipped by 3 bases and J by 5 bases, with 14 bases between them. The length of the CDR3 is 13 residues. Study-wide findings and caveats: Controls had significantly higher normalized Chao1 diversity than multiple sclerosis patients. In patients, TRBV5-6, TRBV5-1 and TRBV20-1 belonged to roughly five TRBV segments found more frequently than in controls. With F measure, samples from one preparation batch clustered together strongly.

The sequence derives from a girl between 5 and 17 years old with multiple sclerosis. Specimen: blood. The chain carries TRBV20-1 and TRBJ2-7; D is possibly TRBD2 (6 bases). CDR3 protein: CSARPGRWDEQYF. The CDR3 bases are TGCAGTGCTAGGCCGGGGAGGTGGGACGAGCAGTACTTC.